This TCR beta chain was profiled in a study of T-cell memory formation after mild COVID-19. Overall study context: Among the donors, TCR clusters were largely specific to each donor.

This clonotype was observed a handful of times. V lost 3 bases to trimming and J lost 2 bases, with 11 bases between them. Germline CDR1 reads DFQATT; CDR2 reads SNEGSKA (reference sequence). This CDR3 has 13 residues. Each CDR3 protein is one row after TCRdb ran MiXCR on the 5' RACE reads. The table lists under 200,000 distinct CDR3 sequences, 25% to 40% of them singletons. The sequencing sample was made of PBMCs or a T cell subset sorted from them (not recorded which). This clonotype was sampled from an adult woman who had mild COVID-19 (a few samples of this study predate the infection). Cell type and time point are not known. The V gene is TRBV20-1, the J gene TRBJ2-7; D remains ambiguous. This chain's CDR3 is CSARILPAYEQYF. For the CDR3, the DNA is TGCAGTGCTAGGATCCTTCCAGCCTACGAGCAGTACTTC.